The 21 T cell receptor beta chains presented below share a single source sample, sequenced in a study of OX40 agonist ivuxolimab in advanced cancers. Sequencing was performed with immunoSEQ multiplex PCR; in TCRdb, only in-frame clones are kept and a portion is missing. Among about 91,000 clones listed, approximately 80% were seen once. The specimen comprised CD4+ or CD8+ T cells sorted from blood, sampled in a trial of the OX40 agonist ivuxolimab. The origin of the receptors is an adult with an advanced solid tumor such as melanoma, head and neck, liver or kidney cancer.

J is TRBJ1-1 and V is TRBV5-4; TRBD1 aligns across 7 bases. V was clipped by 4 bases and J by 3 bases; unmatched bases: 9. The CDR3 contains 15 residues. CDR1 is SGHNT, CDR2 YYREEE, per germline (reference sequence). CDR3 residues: CASSPGEGAYTEAFF. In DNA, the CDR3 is TGTGCCAGCAGCCCGGGGGAGGGGGCTTACACTGAAGCTTTCTTT.

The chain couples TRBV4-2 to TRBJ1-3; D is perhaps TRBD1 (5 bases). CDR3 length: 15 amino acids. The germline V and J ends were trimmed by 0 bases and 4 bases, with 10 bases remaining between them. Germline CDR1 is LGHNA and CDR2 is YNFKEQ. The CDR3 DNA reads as TGTGCCAGCAGCCAAGATTGGGCAGGGGGAAACACCATATATTTT. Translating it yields CASSQDWAGGNTIYF.

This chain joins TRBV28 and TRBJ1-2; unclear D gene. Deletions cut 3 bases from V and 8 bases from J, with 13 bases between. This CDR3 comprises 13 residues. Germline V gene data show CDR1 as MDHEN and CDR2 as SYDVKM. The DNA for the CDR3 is TGTGCCAGCAGTTTCGTTGCTTCGCGGGGCTACACCTTC. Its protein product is CASSFVASRGYTF.

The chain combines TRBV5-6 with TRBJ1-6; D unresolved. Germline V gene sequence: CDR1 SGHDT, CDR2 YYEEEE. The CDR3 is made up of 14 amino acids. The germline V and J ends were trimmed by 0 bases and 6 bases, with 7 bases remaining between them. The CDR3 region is CASSLERTNSPLHF. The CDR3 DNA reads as TGTGCCAGCAGCTTGGAACGGACTAATTCACCCCTCCACTTT.

CDR3 bases: TGCGCCAGCAGCCAGCGAAAGGGGGCGCGAGGCTACACCTTC. Translated, it gives CASSQRKGARGYTF. This sequence joins TRBV4-3 and TRBJ1-2; 7 nucleotides align to TRBD1. This CDR3 has 14 residues. V lost 3 bases, J lost 8 bases, and 9 bases stayed unmatched. Germline lookup yields CDR1 LGHNA and CDR2 YSLEER.

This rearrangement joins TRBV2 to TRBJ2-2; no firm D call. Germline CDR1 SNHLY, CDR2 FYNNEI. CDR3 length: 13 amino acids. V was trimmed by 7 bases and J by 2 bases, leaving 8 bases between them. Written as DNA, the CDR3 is TGTGCCAGCACTCCGACAAACACCGGGGAGCTGTTTTTT. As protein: CASTPTNTGELFF.

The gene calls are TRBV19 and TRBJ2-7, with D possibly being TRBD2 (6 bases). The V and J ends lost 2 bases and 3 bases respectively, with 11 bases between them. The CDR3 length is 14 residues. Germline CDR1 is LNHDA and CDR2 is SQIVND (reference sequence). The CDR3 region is CASSIPGGGYEQYF. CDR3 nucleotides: TGTGCCAGTAGTATACCCGGGGGAGGCTACGAGCAGTACTTC.

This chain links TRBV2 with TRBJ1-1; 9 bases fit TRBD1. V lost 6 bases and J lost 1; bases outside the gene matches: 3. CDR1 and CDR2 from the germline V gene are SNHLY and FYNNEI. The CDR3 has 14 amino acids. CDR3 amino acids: CASRDRGGNTEAFF. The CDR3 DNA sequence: TGTGCCAGCAGAGACAGGGGGGGGAACACTGAAGCTTTCTTT.

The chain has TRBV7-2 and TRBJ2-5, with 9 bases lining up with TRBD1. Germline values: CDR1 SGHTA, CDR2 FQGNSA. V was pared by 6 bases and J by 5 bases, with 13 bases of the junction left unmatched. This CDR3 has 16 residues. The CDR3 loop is CASSSRVDRGGETQYF. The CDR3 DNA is TGTGCCAGCAGTAGCCGGGTGGACAGGGGAGGCGAGACCCAGTACTTC.

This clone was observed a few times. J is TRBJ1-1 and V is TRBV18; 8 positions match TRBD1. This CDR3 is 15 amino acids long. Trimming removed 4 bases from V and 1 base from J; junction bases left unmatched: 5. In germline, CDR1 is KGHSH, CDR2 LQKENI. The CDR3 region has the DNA TGTGCCAGCTCACAGACACAGGGGGGGAACACTGAAGCTTTCTTT. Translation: CASSQTQGGNTEAFF.

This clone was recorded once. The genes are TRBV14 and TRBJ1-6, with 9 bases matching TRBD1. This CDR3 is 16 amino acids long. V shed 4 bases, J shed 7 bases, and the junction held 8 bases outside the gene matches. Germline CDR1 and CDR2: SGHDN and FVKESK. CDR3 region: CASSLSWDRVNSPLHF. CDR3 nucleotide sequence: TGTGCCAGCAGCCTTTCCTGGGACAGGGTAAATTCACCCCTCCACTTT.

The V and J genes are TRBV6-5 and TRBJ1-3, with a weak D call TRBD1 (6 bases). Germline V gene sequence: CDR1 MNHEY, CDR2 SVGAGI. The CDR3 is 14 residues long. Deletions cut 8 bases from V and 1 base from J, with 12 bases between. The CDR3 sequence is CASAQGSSGNTIYF. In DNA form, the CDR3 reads TGTGCCAGCGCACAGGGCTCTTCTGGAAACACCATATATTTT.

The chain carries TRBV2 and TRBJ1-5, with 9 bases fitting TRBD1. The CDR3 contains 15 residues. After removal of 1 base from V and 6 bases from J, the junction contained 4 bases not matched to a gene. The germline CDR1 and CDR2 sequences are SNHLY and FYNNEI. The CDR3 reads CASSEGQGGFQPQHF. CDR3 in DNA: TGTGCCAGCAGTGAAGGACAGGGGGGATTTCAGCCCCAGCATTTT.

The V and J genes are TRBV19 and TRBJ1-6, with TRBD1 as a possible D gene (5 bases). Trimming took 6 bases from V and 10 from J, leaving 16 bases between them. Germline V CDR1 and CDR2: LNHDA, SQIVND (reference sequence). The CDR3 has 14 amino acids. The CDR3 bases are TGTGCCAGTAGCTTACAGGAGGGCAGGTCACCCCTCCACTTT. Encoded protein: CASSLQEGRSPLHF.

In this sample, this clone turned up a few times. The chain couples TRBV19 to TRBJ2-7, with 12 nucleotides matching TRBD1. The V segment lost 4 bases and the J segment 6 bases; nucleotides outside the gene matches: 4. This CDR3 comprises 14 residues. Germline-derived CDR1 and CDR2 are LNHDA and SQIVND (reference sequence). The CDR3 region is CASSTRDRGLEQYF. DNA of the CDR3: TGTGCCAGTAGTACCCGGGACAGGGGGCTCGAGCAGTACTTC.

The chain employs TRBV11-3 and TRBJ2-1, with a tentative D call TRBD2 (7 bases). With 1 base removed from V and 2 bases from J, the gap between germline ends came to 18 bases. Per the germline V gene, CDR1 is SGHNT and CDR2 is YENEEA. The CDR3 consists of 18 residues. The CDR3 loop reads CASSLAGSIGGPYNEQFF. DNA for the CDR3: TGTGCCAGCAGCTTAGCAGGTTCGATCGGGGGGCCCTACAATGAGCAGTTCTTC.

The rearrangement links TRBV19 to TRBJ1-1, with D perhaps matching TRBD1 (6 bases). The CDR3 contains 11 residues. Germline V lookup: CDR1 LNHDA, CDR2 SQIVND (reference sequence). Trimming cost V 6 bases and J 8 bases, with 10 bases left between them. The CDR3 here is CASSPGTEAFF. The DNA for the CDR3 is TGTGCCAGTAGCCCCGGGACAGAAGCTTTCTTT.

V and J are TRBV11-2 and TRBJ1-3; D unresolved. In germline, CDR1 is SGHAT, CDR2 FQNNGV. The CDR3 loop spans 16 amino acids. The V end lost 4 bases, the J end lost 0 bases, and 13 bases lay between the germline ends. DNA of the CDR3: TGTGCCAGCAGCTATGCTCTAGCAGACTCTGGAAACACCATATATTTT. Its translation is CASSYALADSGNTIYF. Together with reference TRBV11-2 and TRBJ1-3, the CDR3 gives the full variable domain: EAGVAQSPRYKIIEKRQSVAFWCNPISGHATLYWYQQILGQGPKLLIQFQNNGVVDDSQLPKDRFSAERLKGVDSTLKIQPAKLEDSAVYLCASSYALADSGNTIYFGEGSWLTVV.

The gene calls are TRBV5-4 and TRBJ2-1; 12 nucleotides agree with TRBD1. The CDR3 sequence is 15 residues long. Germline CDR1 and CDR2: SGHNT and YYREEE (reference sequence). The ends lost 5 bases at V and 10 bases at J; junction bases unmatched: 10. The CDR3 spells CASSSAGQGASEQFF. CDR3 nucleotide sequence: TGTGCCAGCAGTTCGGCGGGACAGGGGGCATCCGAGCAGTTCTTC. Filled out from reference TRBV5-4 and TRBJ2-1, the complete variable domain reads ETGVTQSPTHLIKTRGQQVTLRCSSQSGHNTVSWYQQALGQGPQFIFQYYREEENGRGNFPPRFSGLQFPNYSSELNVNALELDDSALYLCASSSAGQGASEQFFGPGTRLTVL.

For the CDR3, the DNA is TGTGCCAGAAAAGCAAATGCCCGGTGGGGCAGGGACCTTATGGAGACCCAGTACTTC. Residues: CARKANARWGRDLMETQYF. V usage is TRBV5-3 and J usage is TRBJ2-5, with D tentatively TRBD1 or TRBD2 (5 bases each). TRBV5-3 is annotated as an ORF whose role is uncertain. V lost 6 bases and J lost 5, with 32 bases in between. The CDR3 has 19 amino acids.

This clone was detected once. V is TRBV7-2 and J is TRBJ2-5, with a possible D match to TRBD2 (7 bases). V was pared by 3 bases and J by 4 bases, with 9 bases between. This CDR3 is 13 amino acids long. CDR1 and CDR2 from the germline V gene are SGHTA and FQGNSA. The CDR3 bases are TGTGCCAGCAGCTTTAGGGGGGGAGAGACCCAGTACTTC. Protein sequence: CASSFRGGETQYF.